This note documents a single TCR beta chain sequence. Antigen specificity is unknown. Although they were nominally healthy when sampled, donors likely had unrecorded immune exposures. This sample is part of a study of cytomegalovirus exposure and HLA in healthy donors. Notes on the study in general: Reports state that TCR beta sequences accurately predicted most subjects' HLA-A and HLA-B alleles.

The junction had 5 bases not matched to a gene; V was cut back by 3 bases and J by 3 bases. The CDR3 has 15 residues. CDR1 and CDR2 (germline): MDHEN, SYDVKM. PCR used 60 Vbeta primers and 13 Jbeta primers. Sequencing used immunoSEQ multiplex PCR; TCRdb keeps in-frame clones, though not all of them. The repertoire holds some 140,000 clones, with approximately 79% as singletons. The sample comprised PBMCs. The receptor was derived from a male donor in good health and CMV-seronegative. V is TRBV28 and J is TRBJ1-5; TRBD1 matches 7 bases. For the CDR3, the DNA is TGTGCCAGCAGTTTCCGGGACAGCCCCAATCAGCCCCAGCATTTT. This translates into CASSFRDSPNQPQHF.